This paragraph reports one TCR beta chain. This sample is drawn from a study of long-term antiretroviral therapy in people with HIV. The assay, immunoSEQ v3.0, was run at survey level. Per sample, sequencing targeted roughly 40,000-55,000 T-cell genomes. Produced via immunoSEQ multiplex PCR; TCRdb's table is partial and in-frame only. The sample lists about 25,000 clones; around four fifths were seen once. The CDR3 runs 13 residues. CDR1 and CDR2 from the germline V gene are SNHLY and FYNNEI. V dropped 2 bases and J dropped 7 bases, with 8 bases sitting between them. Sequencing used unsorted PBMCs, obtained 3 years after starting antiretroviral therapy. This TCR was sampled from a young man with HIV. The chain joins TRBV2 to TRBJ2-2; D remains unclear. The CDR3 loop is CASSESGDGELFF. The CDR3 region has the DNA TGTGCCAGCAGTGAATCTGGGGACGGGGAGCTGTTTTTT.